This T cell receptor beta chain derives from a study of shared clonotypes between healthy human individuals. Findings and limits, study-wide: Sequencing depth was expected to affect clonotype sharing among donors. Even with large depth, rarefaction showed that sorted-subset sequencing was incomplete.

Execution of the assay was at deep level. Clones were sequenced by immunoSEQ multiplex PCR, and TCRdb holds only the in-frame ones, with some missing. In the table there are 950,000 to 1,300,000 clones, roughly 80% of which are singletons. Notes on this clone: Its antigen is not identified.

CDR1 and CDR2 from the germline V gene are SGDLS and YYNGEE. This CDR3 contains 14 residues. Trimming removed 6 bases from V and 1 base from J, with 12 bases in between. This chain uses TRBV9 with TRBJ2-3; tentatively, D is TRBD1 (8 bases). The sequenced sample was memory CD4+ T cells sorted from blood. As for subset: CD45RA-negative fraction. This TCR came from a young man in good health. CDR3 bases: TGTGCCAGCACGGGGGGACAGGGCACAGATACGCAGTATTTT. This translates into CASTGGQGTDTQYF.